Listed below are T cell receptor beta chains from one sample, sequenced in a study of cytomegalovirus exposure and HLA in healthy donors. Measured with immunoSEQ multiplex PCR; TCRdb has only the in-frame clones, and not every one. The sample includes 100,000 to 150,000 clones, roughly 78% of them seen just once. The sample consisted of PBMCs. The source is a man younger than 45 in good health and CMV-seronegative. Each CDR3 is given with its conserved first and last residue. A D gene is named only where the DNA matches it firmly. Clone size is shown for a subset of rows, as once, few, many or a class of expanded clone.

v_gene,abundance,j_gene,d_gene,CDR3nt,CDR3aa
TRBV5-1,-,TRBJ2-5,-,TGCGCCAGCAGCCCCCGGACAGTACAAGAGACCCAGTACTTC,CASSPRTVQETQYF
TRBV7-9,-,TRBJ2-1,TRBD1,TGTGCCAGCAGACGGGGACAGGGGCGCTACAATGAGCAGTTCTTC,CASRRGQGRYNEQFF
TRBV21-1,-,TRBJ2-7,-,TGTGCCAGCGCTGTTGCTAAGCAGGCGAGCTCCTACGAGCAGTACTTC,CASAVAKQASSYEQYF
TRBV27,once,TRBJ1-6,-,TGTGCCAGCAGTTCCGGTTGGGGGCTAGCCCACTCACCCCTCCACTTT,CASSSGWGLAHSPLHF
TRBV29-1,few,TRBJ2-5,TRBD2,TGCAGCGCCTTAGCGGGGGCCCAAGAGACCCAGTACTTC,CSALAGAQETQYF
TRBV5-1,-,TRBJ1-4,-,TGCGCCAGCAGCTTGCTAGGGGCGGAGGAAAAACTGTTTTTT,CASSLLGAEEKLFF
TRBV7-6,-,TRBJ2-2,TRBD2,TGTGCCAGCAGCTTAATGGCGGGGGGGACGAACACCGGGGAGCTGTTTTTT,CASSLMAGGTNTGELFF
TRBV18,-,TRBJ2-7,TRBD1,TGTGCCAGCTCACCCGAGGAGGATCCTACTATCGGGACAGCCTTCTCCTACGAGCAGTACTTC,CASSPEEDPTIGTAFSYEQYF
TRBV2,-,TRBJ1-5,-,TGTGCCAGCTCCCGTACGCAGGGGAATCAGCCCCAGCATTTT,CASSRTQGNQPQHF
TRBV5-4,-,TRBJ2-3,TRBD2,TGTGCCAGCAGCACCGGGACTAGCGGGGTCTCGGGGACAGATACGCAGTATTTT,CASSTGTSGVSGTDTQYF
TRBV5-4,few,TRBJ1-2,TRBD1,TGTGCCAGCAGCTTAACAGGGGTTGAAAATGGCTACACCTTC,CASSLTGVENGYTF
TRBV21-1,-,TRBJ1-1,-,TGTGCCAGCAGCCTAAGAGAGACAGGGGGCGCGGATACTGAAGCTTTCTTT,CASSLRETGGADTEAFF
TRBV5-4,-,TRBJ2-1,TRBD1,TGTGCCAGCAGCTTGGGCACAGGGGATAGTGAGCAGTTCTTC,CASSLGTGDSEQFF
TRBV7-9,-,TRBJ2-7,-,TGTTCCAGCAGCTTATTTAAAGGGGCCTACGGTGACGAGCAGTACTTC,CSSSLFKGAYGDEQYF
TRBV5-1,-,TRBJ2-5,-,TGCGCCAGCAAGGCGCTTGGCGGAGAGACCCAGTACTTC,CASKALGGETQYF
TRBV29-1,-,TRBJ2-1,-,TGCAGCGTTGTAGGACAAAGCTCCTACAATGAGCAGTTCTTC,CSVVGQSSYNEQFF
TRBV5-1,-,TRBJ2-3,-,TGCGCCAGCAGTTTAAACAGGGGCACAGATACGCAGTATTTT,CASSLNRGTDTQYF
TRBV6-5,-,TRBJ1-6,TRBD1,TGTGCCAGCAGTTCCCCGGGACAGCATAATTCACCCCTCCACTTT,CASSSPGQHNSPLHF
TRBV29-1,-,TRBJ2-1,TRBD1,TGCAGCGTTAAATGGGACAGGGTGTTCAATGAGCAGTTCTTC,CSVKWDRVFNEQFF
TRBV7-9,-,TRBJ1-6,-,TGTGCCAGCAGGCTGAGCAATTCACCCCTCCACTTT,CASRLSNSPLHF
TRBV10-3,-,TRBJ2-4,TRBD1,TGTGCCACCGCCGGGACAGGCAAAAACATTCAGTACTTC,CATAGTGKNIQYF
TRBV9,-,TRBJ2-3,-,TGTGCCAGCAGCGTCGTGCCAGGGGCGGGCACAGATACGCAGTATTTT,CASSVVPGAGTDTQYF